The 31 T cell receptor beta chains given below trace back to one sample, sequenced in a study of CD8 T cells in ankylosing spondylitis. TCRdb called the 5' RACE reads again in MiXCR, with one record for every CDR3 protein. Of some 130,000 distinct CDR3 sequences listed, 6% to 8% are singletons. Specimen: blood, either unsorted or a sorted T cell fraction (not recorded which). The receptor source for this set is a female donor with ankylosing spondylitis or in good health (not recorded which).

At least ten counts were recorded for this clonotype. This rearrangement joins TRBV19 to TRBJ2-7; no definite D call. V lost 3 bases and J 1 base, leaving 13 bases between the germline ends. The CDR3 runs to 15 residues. CDR1 and CDR2 (germline): LNHDA, SQIVND (reference sequence). CDR3 DNA sequence: TGTGCCAGTAGTATGAAGGACGGGCCATCCTACGAGCAGTACTTC. It codes for CASSMKDGPSYEQYF.

This clonotype was found many times. This chain joins TRBV12-3 or TRBV12-4 and TRBJ1-5; D unresolved. The ends were cut back, 5 bases at V and 2 bases at J, with 10 bases in the middle. This CDR3 has 14 amino acids. The DNA of the CDR3 is TGTGCCAGCAGTGGCATTCGGGGCAATCAGCCCCAGCATTTT. Its translation is CASSGIRGNQPQHF.

This clonotype came up many times. The chain employs TRBV28 and TRBJ1-5; D is ambiguous. The V gene's germline CDR1 is MDHEN and CDR2 SYDVKM. Trimming took off 3 bases at V and 2 bases at J, with 11 bases between the two ends. The CDR3 runs to 15 residues. The CDR3 region has the DNA TGTGCCAGCAGTTTGACTCGGGTCGGCAATCAGCCCCAGCATTTT. Its protein is CASSLTRVGNQPQHF.

This clonotype was seen many times. The gene calls are TRBV10-3 and TRBJ1-1; TRBD1 is a possible D gene (5 bases). This CDR3 has 14 residues. V lost 0 bases and J 5 bases, leaving 10 bases between the germline ends. The germline V gene encodes CDR1 ENHRY and CDR2 SYGVKD. This CDR3 is CAISESQGETEAFF. The CDR3 DNA reads TGTGCCATCAGTGAGTCCCAGGGTGAGACTGAAGCTTTCTTT.

This clonotype was counted at least ten times. This chain connects TRBV12-3 or TRBV12-4 to TRBJ2-7; no clear D. Trimming removed 6 bases at V and 4 bases at J, with 13 bases between. This CDR3 is 13 amino acids long. In DNA, the CDR3 is TGTGCCAGCAGACCCCCCACGGGTTACGAGCAGTACTTC. This sequence encodes CASRPPTGYEQYF.

This clonotype was seen more than once but under ten times. The chain carries TRBV7-9 and TRBJ1-2, with D perhaps TRBD1 (6 bases). V lost 8 bases and J lost 4, with 11 bases in between. Germline CDR1 and CDR2: SEHNR and FQNEAQ (reference sequence). This CDR3 comprises 12 residues. CDR3: CASPDRPYGYTF. CDR3 nucleotide sequence: TGTGCCAGCCCGGACAGACCCTATGGCTACACCTTC.

This clonotype was seen repeatedly, ten times or more. In DNA, the CDR3 is TGTGCCAGCAGTTTGTCCCGCTCTAATGAAAAACTGTTTTTT. This codes for CASSLSRSNEKLFF. This rearrangement joins TRBV12-3 or TRBV12-4 to TRBJ1-4; D gene unclear. The CDR3 is 14 amino acids. V was cut by 3 bases and J by 3 bases, with 8 bases left in between.

This clonotype was seen many times. The rearrangement uses TRBV19 and TRBJ2-1; 10 bases match TRBD2. V lost 5 bases to trimming and J lost 8 bases; unmatched junction nucleotides: 6. The CDR3 has 14 amino acids. CDR1 LNHDA and CDR2 SQIVND come from the germline V gene (reference sequence). CDR3 sequence reads: CASSGVAGGHEQFF. CDR3 bases: TGTGCCAGTAGTGGGGTAGCGGGGGGTCATGAGCAGTTCTTC.

In this sample, this clonotype turned up a few times. This sequence joins TRBV7-2 and TRBJ1-2, with 7 bases fitting TRBD1. The V gene end was trimmed by 2 bases and the J gene end by 8 bases; junction bases not matched to a gene: 11. The germline V gene encodes CDR1 SGHTA and CDR2 FQGNSA. The CDR3 consists of 15 residues. The DNA of the CDR3 is TGTGCCAGCAGCTTATCCAGGGGGGACCTTAGGGGCTACACCTTC. This translates into CASSLSRGDLRGYTF.

Ten or more counts support this clonotype. The V call is TRBV7-2, the J call TRBJ1-2; 7 bases are shared with TRBD1. J was trimmed by 4 bases and V by 4 bases; bases with no gene match: 6. Germline CDR1 reads SGHTA; CDR2 reads FQGNSA. The CDR3 has 14 residues. CDR3 nucleotides: TGTGCCAGCAGCTCCAGGGGGGAAAGCTATGGCTACACCTTC. This encodes CASSSRGESYGYTF. The full variable domain, with the rest looked up from reference TRBV7-2 and TRBJ1-2, is GAGVSQSPSNKVTEKGKDVELRCDPISGHTALYWYRQSLGQGLEFLIYFQGNSAPDKSGLPSDRFSAERTGGSVSTLTIQRTQQEDSAVYLCASSSRGESYGYTFGSGTRLTVV.

Many counts were recorded for this clonotype. The CDR3 coding sequence is TGTGCCATCAGTTCTACACGGACAGATGCCTACGAGCAGTACTTC. Protein product: CAISSTRTDAYEQYF. This rearrangement joins TRBV10-3 to TRBJ2-7; a possible D gene is TRBD1 (6 bases). Germline V CDR1 and CDR2: ENHRY, SYGVKD. The CDR3 extends over 15 amino acids. Trimming shortened V by 5 bases and J by 2 bases, and 16 bases separated the two germline ends.

Many counts were recorded for this clonotype. The rearrangement joins TRBV5-1 to TRBJ2-3; 8 nucleotides agree with TRBD1. V shed 5 bases, J shed 1 base, and the junction held 18 bases outside the gene matches. From germline, CDR1 is SGHRS and CDR2 YFSETQ. CDR3 length: 19 amino acids. The CDR3 DNA sequence: TGCGCCAGCAGTGGGGAGACAGGGGAATCGTGGACCGGCACAGATACGCAGTATTTT. It yields the protein CASSGETGESWTGTDTQYF.

This clonotype appeared many times. This chain connects TRBV4-2 to TRBJ2-3, with a weak D call TRBD2 (5 bases). Germline V gene lookup returns CDR1 LGHNA and CDR2 YNFKEQ. Trimming pared 0 bases from V and 6 bases from J, leaving 16 bases between. The CDR3 is 16 amino acids. The CDR3 here is CASSQDLYLAADTQYF. The CDR3 coding sequence is TGTGCCAGCAGCCAAGATCTGTATCTAGCTGCTGATACGCAGTATTTT.

This clonotype was detected many times. The chain combines TRBV27 with TRBJ1-5; D is unresolved. The germline V and J ends were trimmed by 2 bases and 9 bases, with 11 bases remaining between them. The CDR3 is made up of 13 amino acids. CDR1 MNHEY and CDR2 SMNVEV come from the germline V gene (reference sequence). CDR3 sequence reads: CASSLGRNLPQHF. CDR3 DNA sequence: TGTGCCAGCAGTTTAGGGCGGAACTTGCCCCAGCATTTT.

This clonotype was counted ten times or more. The chain links TRBV5-6 to TRBJ1-1; D gene ambiguous. The CDR3 length is 13 residues. Trimming left V 1 base short and J 7 bases short, with 11 bases between. The germline CDR1 and CDR2 sequences are SGHDT and YYEEEE. The CDR3 region has the DNA TGTGCCAGCAGCTTGCCTCAGGACGGTGAAGCTTTCTTT. Its protein is CASSLPQDGEAFF.

This clonotype was detected many times. This chain connects TRBV5-1 to TRBJ2-7, with D uncertain. The ends were cut back, 3 bases at V and 3 bases at J, with 4 bases in the middle. The CDR3 is 11 residues long. Germline CDR1 reads SGHRS; CDR2 reads YFSETQ. The CDR3: CASSSNYEQYF. The DNA of the CDR3 is TGCGCCAGCAGCTCCAACTACGAGCAGTACTTC.

The sample holds many counts of this clonotype. This rearrangement joins TRBV5-1 to TRBJ1-3; no clear D. Per germline, CDR1 SGHRS and CDR2 YFSETQ. Trimming shortened V by 4 bases and J by 4 bases, and 18 bases separated the two germline ends. CDR3 size: 16 residues. The CDR3: CASSPAVAVIGNTIYF. DNA for the CDR3: TGCGCCAGCAGCCCAGCCGTGGCGGTGATCGGAAACACCATATATTTT.

The V call is TRBV6-1, the J call TRBJ1-1; no definite D call. The CDR3 length is 13 residues. The germline V gene encodes CDR1 MNHNS and CDR2 SASEGT. V was cut by 8 bases and J by 4 bases, with 14 bases left in between. The CDR3 nucleotides are TGTGCCAGCCGGGGTCGGAAGGGCACTGAAGCTTTCTTT. This translates into CASRGRKGTEAFF.

At least ten counts were recorded for this clonotype. This chain joins TRBV5-1 and TRBJ1-6; 7 bases line up with TRBD1. Losses at the gene ends were 5 bases for V and 8 bases for J; bases not matched to a gene: 7. CDR1 is SGHRS, CDR2 YFSETQ, per germline. There are 14 residues in the CDR3. This CDR3 is CASSLEGAYSPLHF. CDR3 nucleotide sequence: TGCGCCAGCAGTTTAGAGGGGGCGTATTCACCCCTCCACTTT.

In this sample, this clonotype turned up many times. The chain has TRBV12-3 or TRBV12-4 and TRBJ1-1; D unresolved. This CDR3 comprises 12 residues. The germline V and J ends were trimmed by 6 bases and 5 bases, with 10 bases remaining between them. CDR3 coding DNA: TGTGCCAGCAGGCTAGGAGGGACTGAAGCTTTCTTT. Translation: CASRLGGTEAFF.

This clonotype was seen at least ten times. The chain joins TRBV5-1 to TRBJ1-4; no firm D call. Trimming took off 0 bases at V and 1 base at J, with 7 bases between the two ends. Germline V lookup: CDR1 SGHRS, CDR2 YFSETQ. The CDR3 covers 15 residues. For the CDR3, the DNA is TGCGCCAGCAGCTTGGATCGGTTAACTAATGAAAAACTGTTTTTT. The encoded protein is CASSLDRLTNEKLFF.

This clonotype was recorded at least ten times. Here the CDR3 DNA reads TGCAGTGCTGACGGGACCTCGAACCTCTACGAGCAGTACTTC. The encoded protein is CSADGTSNLYEQYF. The chain joins TRBV20-1 to TRBJ2-7; the D gene could be TRBD1 or TRBD2 (5 bases each). Germline CDR1 and CDR2: DFQATT and SNEGSKA (reference sequence). The CDR3 has 14 residues. Trimming pared 5 bases from V and 3 bases from J, leaving 17 bases between.

This clonotype has only a few counts. The chain has TRBV6-1 and TRBJ2-1, with D perhaps matching TRBD2 (7 bases). CDR3 length equals 13 residues. The V gene's germline CDR1 is MNHNS and CDR2 SASEGT. The V and J ends lost 8 bases and 2 bases respectively, with 10 bases between them. The chain's CDR3 is CASGGAAYNEQFF. The CDR3 nucleotides are TGTGCCAGCGGGGGGGCTGCCTACAATGAGCAGTTCTTC.

A few counts support this clonotype. The chain uses TRBV7-9 and TRBJ2-7, with 9 bases lining up with TRBD2. V lost 4 bases, J lost 2 bases, and 6 bases stayed unmatched. Germline V gene data show CDR1 as SEHNR and CDR2 as FQNEAQ (reference sequence). The CDR3 contains 15 residues. The chain's CDR3 is CASSSFSGGAYEQYF. The CDR3 coding sequence is TGTGCCAGCAGCTCCTTTAGCGGGGGCGCCTACGAGCAGTACTTC.

V gene TRBV5-1 combines with J gene TRBJ2-1, with 7 bases aligning to TRBD1. Germline CDR1 and CDR2: SGHRS and YFSETQ. The CDR3 is 16 amino acids. The V and J ends lost 4 bases and 4 bases, in that order; junction bases with no gene match: 11. CDR3 residues: CASSVYRGLEYNEQFF. In DNA form, the CDR3 reads TGCGCCAGCAGCGTCTATAGGGGGCTAGAATACAATGAGCAGTTCTTC.

This clonotype was detected a few times. The chain has TRBV7-2 and TRBJ1-6, with 7 bases that match TRBD1. This CDR3 has 14 residues. CDR1 SGHTA and CDR2 FQGNSA come from the germline V gene. J lost 10 bases, V lost 5 bases, and 8 bases had no gene match. The DNA of the CDR3 is TGTGCCAGCAGCCCGACAGGGAGAGGCTCACCCCTCCACTTT. It codes for CASSPTGRGSPLHF.

This clonotype was seen many times. This chain links TRBV9 with TRBJ2-3; D is unresolved. Trimming took 6 bases from V and 6 from J, leaving 20 bases between them. Germline lookup yields CDR1 SGDLS and CDR2 YYNGEE. CDR3 length: 15 amino acids. The chain's CDR3 is CASTPGLNPTDTQYF. The CDR3 region has the DNA TGTGCCAGCACCCCAGGTCTGAACCCGACGGATACGCAGTATTTT.

This clonotype was seen many times. The gene calls are TRBV9 and TRBJ2-1; 8 positions match TRBD2. This CDR3 contains 15 residues. CDR1 and CDR2 (germline): SGDLS, YYNGEE. V lost 1 base, J lost 6 bases, and 6 bases stayed unmatched. The CDR3 sequence: CASSVITGGLNEQFF. For the CDR3, the DNA is TGTGCCAGCAGCGTAATTACGGGGGGGCTCAATGAGCAGTTCTTC.

In this sample, this clonotype turned up many times. CDR3: CASSVGVGQGKEQFF. The CDR3 DNA is TGTGCCAGCAGCGTAGGTGTGGGACAGGGTAAAGAGCAGTTCTTC. The chain carries TRBV9 and TRBJ2-1; TRBD1 agrees at 9 bases. Germline assignment: CDR1 SGDLS and CDR2 YYNGEE. The V segment lost 0 bases and the J segment 10 bases; nucleotides outside the gene matches: 8. The CDR3 has 15 amino acids.

This clonotype was counted many times. This rearrangement joins TRBV5-1 to TRBJ1-4; TRBD1 is a possible D gene (5 bases). The CDR3 covers 15 residues. CDR1 and CDR2 (germline): SGHRS, YFSETQ. Trimming removed 3 bases at V and 5 bases at J, with 14 bases between. CDR3 in DNA: TGCGCCAGCAGCTCTTCCGGGACGGAGAATGAAAAACTGTTTTTT. Encoded protein: CASSSSGTENEKLFF.

This clonotype appeared many times. This sequence joins TRBV20-1 and TRBJ2-7; weak D call: TRBD1 (5 bases). The germline V gene has CDR1 DFQATT and CDR2 SNEGSKA (reference sequence). The CDR3 consists of 16 residues. The germline V and J ends were trimmed by 1 base and 2 bases, with 18 bases remaining between them. The CDR3 is CSARASSAGNPYEQYF. DNA for the CDR3: TGCAGTGCTAGAGCGAGTAGTGCAGGGAATCCCTACGAGCAGTACTTC.